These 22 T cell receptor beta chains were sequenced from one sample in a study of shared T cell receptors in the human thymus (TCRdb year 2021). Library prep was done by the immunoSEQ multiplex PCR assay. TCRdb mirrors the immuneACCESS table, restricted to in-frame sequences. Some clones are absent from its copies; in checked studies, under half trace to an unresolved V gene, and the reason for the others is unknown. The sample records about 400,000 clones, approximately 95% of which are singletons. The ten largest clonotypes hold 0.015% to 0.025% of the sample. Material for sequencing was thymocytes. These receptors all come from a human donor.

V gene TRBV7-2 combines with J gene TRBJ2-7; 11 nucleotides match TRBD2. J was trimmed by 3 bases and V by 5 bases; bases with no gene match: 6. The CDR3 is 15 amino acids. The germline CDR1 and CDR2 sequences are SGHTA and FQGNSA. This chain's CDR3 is CASSQLAGVLYEQYF. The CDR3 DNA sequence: TGTGCCAGCAGCCAACTAGCGGGAGTTCTCTACGAGCAGTACTTC.

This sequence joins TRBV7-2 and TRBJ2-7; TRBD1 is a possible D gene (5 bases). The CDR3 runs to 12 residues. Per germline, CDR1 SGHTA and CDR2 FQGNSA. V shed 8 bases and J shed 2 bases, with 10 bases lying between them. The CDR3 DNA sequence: TGTGCCAGCCTTGACAGAGCCTACGAGCAGTACTTC. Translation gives CASLDRAYEQYF.

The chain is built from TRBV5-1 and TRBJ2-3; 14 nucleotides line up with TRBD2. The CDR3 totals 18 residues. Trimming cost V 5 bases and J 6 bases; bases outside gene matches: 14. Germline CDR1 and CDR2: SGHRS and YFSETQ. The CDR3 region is CASRAKVVGTSGSDTQYF. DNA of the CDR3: TGCGCCAGCAGAGCCAAGGTAGTAGGGACTAGCGGGAGTGATACGCAGTATTTT.

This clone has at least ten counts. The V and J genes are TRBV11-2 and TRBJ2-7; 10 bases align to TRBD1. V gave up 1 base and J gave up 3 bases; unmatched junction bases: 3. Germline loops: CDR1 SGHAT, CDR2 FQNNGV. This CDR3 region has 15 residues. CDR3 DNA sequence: TGTGCCAGCAGCTTAGTCAGGACAGGGGGCTACGAGCAGTACTTC. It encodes CASSLVRTGGYEQYF. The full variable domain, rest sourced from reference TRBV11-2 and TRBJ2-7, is EAGVAQSPRYKIIEKRQSVAFWCNPISGHATLYWYQQILGQGPKLLIQFQNNGVVDDSQLPKDRFSAERLKGVDSTLKIQPAKLEDSAVYLCASSLVRTGGYEQYFGPGTRLTVT.

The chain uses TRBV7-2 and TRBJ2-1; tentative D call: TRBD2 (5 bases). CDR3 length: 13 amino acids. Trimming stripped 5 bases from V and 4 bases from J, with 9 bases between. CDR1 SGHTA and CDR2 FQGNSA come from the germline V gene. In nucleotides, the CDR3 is TGTGCCAGCAGCGCCGGGATTTACAATGAGCAGTTCTTC. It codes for CASSAGIYNEQFF.

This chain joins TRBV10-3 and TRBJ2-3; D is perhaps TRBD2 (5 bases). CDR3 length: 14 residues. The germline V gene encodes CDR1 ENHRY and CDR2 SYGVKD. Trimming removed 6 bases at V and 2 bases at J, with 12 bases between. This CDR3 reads CAISTAESTDTQYF. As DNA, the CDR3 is TGTGCCATCAGCACAGCGGAGTCCACAGATACGCAGTATTTT.

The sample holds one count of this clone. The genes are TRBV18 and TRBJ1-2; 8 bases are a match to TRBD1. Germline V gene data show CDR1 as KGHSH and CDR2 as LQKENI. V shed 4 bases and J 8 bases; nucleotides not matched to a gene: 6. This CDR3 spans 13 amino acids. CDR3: CASSLGTGCGYTF. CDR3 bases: TGTGCCAGCTCACTAGGGACAGGATGCGGCTACACCTTC. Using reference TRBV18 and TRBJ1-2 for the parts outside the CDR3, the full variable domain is NAGVMQNPRHLVRRRGQEARLRCSPMKGHSHVYWYRQLPEEGLKFMVYLQKENIIDESGMPKERFSAEFPKEGPSILRIQQVVRGDSAAYFCASSLGTGCGYTFGSGTRLTVV.

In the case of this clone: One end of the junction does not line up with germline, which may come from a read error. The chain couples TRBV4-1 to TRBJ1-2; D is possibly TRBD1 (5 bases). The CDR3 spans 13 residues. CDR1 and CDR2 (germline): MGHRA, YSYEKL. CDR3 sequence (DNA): TGTGCCAGCAGCCAAGACGGGGCAAATGGCTACACCTTC. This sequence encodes CASSQDGANGYTF.

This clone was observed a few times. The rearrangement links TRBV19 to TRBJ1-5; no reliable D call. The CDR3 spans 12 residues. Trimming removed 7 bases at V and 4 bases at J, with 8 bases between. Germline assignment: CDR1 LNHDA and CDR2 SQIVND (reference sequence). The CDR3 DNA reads TGTGCCAGTACCCTCCGGAATCAGCCCCAGCATTTT. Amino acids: CASTLRNQPQHF.

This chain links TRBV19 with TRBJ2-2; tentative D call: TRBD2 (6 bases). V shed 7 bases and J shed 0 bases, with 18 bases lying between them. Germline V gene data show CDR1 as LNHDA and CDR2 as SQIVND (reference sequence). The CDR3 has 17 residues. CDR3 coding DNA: TGTGCCAGTACCCAACCCCCTAGCGTTGCGAACACCGGGGAGCTGTTTTTT. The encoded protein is CASTQPPSVANTGELFF.

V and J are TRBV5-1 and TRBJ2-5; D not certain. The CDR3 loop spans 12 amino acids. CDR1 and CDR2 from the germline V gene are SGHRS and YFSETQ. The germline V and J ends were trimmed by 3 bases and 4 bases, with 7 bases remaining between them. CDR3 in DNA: TGCGCCAGCAGCTCGCCGGTAGAGACCCAGTACTTC. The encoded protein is CASSSPVETQYF.

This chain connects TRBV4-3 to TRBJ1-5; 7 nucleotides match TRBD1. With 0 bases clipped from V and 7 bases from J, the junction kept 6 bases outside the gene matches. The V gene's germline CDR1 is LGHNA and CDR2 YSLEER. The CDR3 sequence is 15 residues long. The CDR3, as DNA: TGCGCCAGCAGCCAAGATCGGGCAGGGGGGCAGCCCCAGCATTTT. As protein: CASSQDRAGGQPQHF.

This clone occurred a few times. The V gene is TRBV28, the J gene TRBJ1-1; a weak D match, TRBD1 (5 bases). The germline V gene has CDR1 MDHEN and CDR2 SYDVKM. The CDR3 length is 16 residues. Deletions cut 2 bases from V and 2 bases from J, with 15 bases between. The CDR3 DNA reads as TGTGCCAGCAGTTTAATGAGAGGAGGGGCAAACACTGAAGCTTTCTTT. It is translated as CASSLMRGGANTEAFF.

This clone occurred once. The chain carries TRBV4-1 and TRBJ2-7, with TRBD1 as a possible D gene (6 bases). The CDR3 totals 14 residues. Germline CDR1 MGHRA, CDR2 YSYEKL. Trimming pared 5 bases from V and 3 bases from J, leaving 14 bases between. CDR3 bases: TGCGCCAGCAGCTTTGGGACAATCGACTACGAGCAGTACTTC. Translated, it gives CASSFGTIDYEQYF.

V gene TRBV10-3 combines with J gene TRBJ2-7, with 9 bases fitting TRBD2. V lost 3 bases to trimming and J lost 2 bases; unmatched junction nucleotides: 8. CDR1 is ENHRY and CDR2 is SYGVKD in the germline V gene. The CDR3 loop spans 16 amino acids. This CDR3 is CAISEENSGRPYEQYF. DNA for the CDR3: TGTGCCATCAGTGAAGAAAATAGCGGGAGACCCTACGAGCAGTACTTC.

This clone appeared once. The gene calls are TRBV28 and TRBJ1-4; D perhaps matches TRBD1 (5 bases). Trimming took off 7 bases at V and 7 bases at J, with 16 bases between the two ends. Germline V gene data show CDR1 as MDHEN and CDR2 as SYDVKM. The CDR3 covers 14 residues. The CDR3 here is CASKLQVGTEKLFF. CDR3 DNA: TGTGCCAGCAAGCTACAGGTGGGGACTGAAAAACTGTTTTTT.

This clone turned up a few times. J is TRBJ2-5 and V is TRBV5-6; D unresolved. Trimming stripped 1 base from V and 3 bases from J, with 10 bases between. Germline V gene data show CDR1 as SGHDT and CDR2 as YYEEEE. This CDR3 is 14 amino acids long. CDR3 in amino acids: CASSLLSAKETQYF. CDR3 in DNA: TGTGCCAGCAGCTTGTTGTCAGCAAAAGAGACCCAGTACTTC.

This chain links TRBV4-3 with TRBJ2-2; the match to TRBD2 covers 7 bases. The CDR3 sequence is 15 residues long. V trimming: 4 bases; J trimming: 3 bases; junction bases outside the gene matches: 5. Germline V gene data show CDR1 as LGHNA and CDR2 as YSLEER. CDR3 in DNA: TGCGCCAGCAGCCTCGGACTAGTCCACACCGGGGAGCTGTTTTTT. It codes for CASSLGLVHTGELFF.

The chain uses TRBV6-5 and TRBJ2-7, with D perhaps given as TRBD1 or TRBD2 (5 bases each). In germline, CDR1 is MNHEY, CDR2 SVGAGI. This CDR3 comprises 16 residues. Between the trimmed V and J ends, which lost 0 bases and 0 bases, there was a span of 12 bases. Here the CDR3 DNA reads TGTGCCAGCAGTTACTCGAGGGGACCCGACTCCTACGAGCAGTACTTC. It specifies CASSYSRGPDSYEQYF.

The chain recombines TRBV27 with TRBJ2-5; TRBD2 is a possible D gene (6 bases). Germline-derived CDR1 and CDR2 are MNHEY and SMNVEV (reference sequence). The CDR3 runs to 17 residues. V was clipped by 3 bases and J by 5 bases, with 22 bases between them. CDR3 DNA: TGTGCCAGCAGTTTCCAACCTCCTAGCGATATCCTGGAGACCCAGTACTTC. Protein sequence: CASSFQPPSDILETQYF.

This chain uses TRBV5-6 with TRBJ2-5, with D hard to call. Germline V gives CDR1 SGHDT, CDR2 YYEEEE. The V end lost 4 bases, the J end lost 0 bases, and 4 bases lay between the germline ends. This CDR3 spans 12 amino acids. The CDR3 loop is CASSIDQETQYF. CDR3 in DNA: TGTGCCAGCAGCATCGACCAAGAGACCCAGTACTTC. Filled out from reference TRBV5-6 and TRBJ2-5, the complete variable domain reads DAGVTQSPTHLIKTRGQQVTLRCSPKSGHDTVSWYQQALGQGPQFIFQYYEEEERQRGNFPDRFSGHQFPNYSSELNVNALLLGDSALYLCASSIDQETQYFGPGTRLLVL.

The CDR3 loop reads CASTGFHPPDTQYF. The CDR3, as DNA: TGTGCCAGTACCGGCTTCCACCCCCCAGATACGCAGTATTTT. The J gene is TRBJ2-3, the V gene TRBV19; D is unresolved. V was pared by 7 bases and J by 4 bases, with 15 bases between. This CDR3 is 14 amino acids long. The germline CDR1 and CDR2 sequences are LNHDA and SQIVND (reference sequence).